These T cell receptor beta chains were read from a single sample in a study of T-cell memory formation after mild COVID-19. Via MiXCR, TCRdb re-called the 5' RACE reads, giving one row per CDR3 protein. Among about 140,000 distinct CDR3 sequences, roughly 15% were seen once, and the ten largest hold less than 15%. Sequencing was performed on PBMCs or a T cell subset sorted from them (not recorded which). Receptor source: an adult woman who had mild COVID-19 (a few samples of this study predate the infection). Cell type and time point are not known. The CDR3 runs from the conserved cysteine through the conserved F or W. Each record gives: J gene, D gene, V gene, clone size, CDR3 DNA, CDR3 protein. D genes are given only for firm matches. Not all rows give a size; the values are once, few, many and, for expanded clones, a class.

>TRBJ2-3|NA|TRBV7-6|few
TGTGCCAGCAGCTTTCGACTGGAGGGAGGTACGCAGTATTTT
CASSFRLEGGTQYF
>TRBJ1-1|NA|TRBV6-6|few
TGTGCCAGCACCGCACTTGTAGGGTTGGTCACTGAAGCTTTCTTT
CASTALVGLVTEAFF
>TRBJ2-2|NA|TRBV12-3/TRBV12-4|NA
TGTGCCAGCAGGTCAGGACGGGAGAACACCGGGGAGCTGTTTTTT
CASRSGRENTGELFF
>TRBJ2-7|TRBD1|TRBV25-1|many
TGTGCCAGCAGTGATTTCGGGACAGGGAGTGAGCAGTACTTC
CASSDFGTGSEQYF
>TRBJ1-5|NA|TRBV4-2|NA
TGTGCCAGCAGCCAATGGGGGTTTGATGACAATCAGCCCCAGCATTTT
CASSQWGFDDNQPQHF
>TRBJ2-5|NA|TRBV15|NA
TGTGCCACCAGCAGAGATTTTGGCACTCAAGAGACCCAGTACTTC
CATSRDFGTQETQYF
>TRBJ2-2|NA|TRBV7-6|NA
TGTGCCAGCAGCTTAGTGGCGGAGAACACCGGGGAGCTGTTTTTT
CASSLVAENTGELFF
>TRBJ2-7|NA|TRBV7-3|NA
TGTGCCAGCAGCTTAGTAGGGGGACTCGGCTTCACCTACGAGCAGTACTTC
CASSLVGGLGFTYEQYF
>TRBJ1-2|NA|TRBV7-6|NA
TGTGCCAGCAGCTTAGGCGGGGGCTATGGCTACACCTTC
CASSLGGGYGYTF
>TRBJ2-3|NA|TRBV5-8|NA
TGTGCCAGCCTACAGACAGACACAGATACGCAGTATTTT
CASLQTDTDTQYF
>TRBJ2-7|TRBD2|TRBV4-1|NA
TGCGCCAGCAGCCAACCTACTAGCGGGGGATCCTACGAGCAGTACTTC
CASSQPTSGGSYEQYF
>TRBJ2-3|NA|TRBV6-6|NA
TGTGCCAGCAGCCACCAGGGAACAGATACGCAGTATTTT
CASSHQGTDTQYF
>TRBJ2-1|TRBD1|TRBV7-3|many
TGTGCCAGCAGCTTAGGACAGGGTTACAATGAGCAGTTCTTC
CASSLGQGYNEQFF
>TRBJ2-1|NA|TRBV18|few
TGTGCCAGCTCACCACCGACTAGTTTCGATGAGCAGTTCTTC
CASSPPTSFDEQFF
>TRBJ2-2|NA|TRBV2|few
TGTGCCAGCAGTGAAGTGAGGCTGCCGAACACCGGGGAGCTGTTTTTT
CASSEVRLPNTGELFF